This TCR beta chain is from a study of cytomegalovirus exposure and HLA in healthy donors. This clone was seen a few times. Antigen unknown. Study-wide results and limits: According to the study, 160 or so TCR beta chains were cytomegalovirus-associated. Analysis performed later found 16,000 or so TCR beta sequences associated with HLA alleles at 0.05 false discovery rate. Among the most significant clusters, several appeared linked to common viral pathogens in a later analysis.

This CDR3 contains 14 residues. J gave up 12 bases and V 2 bases, and 5 bases lay outside the gene matches. CDR1 and CDR2 from the germline V gene are SGHTA and FQGNSA. PCR primers comprised 60 Vbeta and 13 Jbeta primers. Profiled with immunoSEQ multiplex PCR; TCRdb holds only in-frame clones, not every one. Among approximately 110,000 clones listed, around 73% were seen once. This rearrangement joins TRBV7-2 to TRBJ1-6, with 9 bases that match TRBD1. The material sequenced was PBMCs. This TCR was recovered from a man aged 60 to 75 in good health and CMV-seropositive. CDR3 loop: CASSLSGQGLPLHF. The CDR3 nucleotides read TGTGCCAGCAGCTTAAGCGGACAGGGGTTACCCCTCCACTTT.